A selection of T cell receptor beta chains follows, all from one sample in a study of T cells in Graves' hyperthyroidism and ophthalmopathy. TCRdb itself ran the multiplex PCR reads through MiXCR, one entry per CDR3 protein. The sample comprises 300,000 to 400,000 distinct CDR3 sequences, 21% of which are singletons, and under 55% rests with the top ten. The sequencing input was blood. The receptors derive from a woman aged 50 to 60 with Graves' hyperthyroidism. The CDR3 runs from the conserved cysteine through the conserved F or W. A D gene is named only where the DNA matches it firmly. The size of a clone is reported for some rows only, either as once, few or many, or as a class for expanded clones.

j_gene | abundance | d_gene | v_gene | CDR3aa | CDR3nt
TRBJ1-4 | many | . | TRBV30 | CAWSRTYGGEDEKLFF | TGTGCCTGGAGCCGAACTTATGGGGGAGAGGATGAAAAACTGTTTTTT
TRBJ2-7 | many | TRBD2 | TRBV5-1 | CASSQWGGGAYEQYF | TGCGCCAGCAGCCAATGGGGCGGGGGGGCCTACGAGCAGTACTTC
TRBJ2-5 | . | TRBD2 | TRBV5-6 | CASSVAISGTGGETQYF | TGTGCCAGCAGCGTGGCTATTAGCGGGACTGGCGGTGAGACCCAGTACTTC
TRBJ1-1 | many | . | TRBV2 | CASSRGLSNTEAFF | TGTGCCAGCAGTCGGGGACTCTCGAACACTGAAGCTTTCTTT
TRBJ2-1 | . | TRBD2 | TRBV6-5 | CASSYSERLAGVPNEQFF | TGTGCCAGCAGTTACTCAGAACGGCTAGCGGGAGTTCCGAATGAGCAGTTCTTC
TRBJ2-7 | many | . | TRBV7-9 | CASSPGTLYEQYF | TGTGCCAGCAGCCCCGGGACACTCTACGAGCAGTACTTC
TRBJ1-3 | few | . | TRBV7-9 | CASSPGQRNTIYF | TGTGCCAGCAGCCCCGGACAGCGGAACACCATATATTTT
TRBJ1-5 | many | . | TRBV10-3 | CAISEFGLYSNQPQHF | TGTGCCATCAGTGAGTTTGGGCTCTATAGCAATCAGCCCCAGCATTTT
TRBJ1-5 | . | . | TRBV2 | CASLLEFYSNQPQHF | TGTGCCAGCCTTTTAGAATTCTATAGCAATCAGCCCCAGCATTTT
TRBJ1-6 | few | . | TRBV6-1 | CASRFRGDSYNSPLHF | TGTGCCAGCAGATTCAGGGGTGACTCCTATAATTCACCCCTCCACTTT
TRBJ2-7 | many | TRBD1 | TRBV6-1 | CATGQGNGYEQYF | TGTGCTACGGGACAGGGTAACGGTTACGAGCAGTACTTC
TRBJ1-2 | many | . | TRBV28 | CAGRGGRGYGYTF | TGTGCCGGCAGAGGGGGGCGTGGCTATGGCTACACCTTC
TRBJ2-7 | once | . | TRBV20-1 | CSGVRASYEQYF | TGCAGTGGGGTCCGGGCTTCCTACGAGCAGTACTTC
TRBJ2-3 | . | TRBD2 | TRBV19 | CASSITSGGSTDTQYF | TGTGCCAGTAGTATAACTAGCGGGGGAAGCACAGATACGCAGTATTTT
TRBJ1-5 | . | . | TRBV6-1 | CASRSGTPNQPQHF | TGTGCCAGCAGGAGTGGGACTCCCAATCAGCCCCAGCATTTT
TRBJ1-1 | . | . | TRBV2 | CASSEARRSEAFF | TGTGCCAGCAGTGAGGCCAGGAGGTCTGAAGCTTTCTTT
TRBJ1-2 | many | . | TRBV3-1 | CASSLGRGANYGYTF | TGTGCCAGCAGCTTAGGGAGGGGTGCTAACTATGGCTACACCTTC
TRBJ1-2 | many | . | TRBV18 | CASSPPNQGRGAYTF | TGTGCCAGCTCACCACCTAATCAGGGGCGGGGCGCCTACACCTTC
TRBJ2-7 | many | TRBD2 | TRBV30 | CAWSVRLAGMSYEQYF | TGTGCCTGGAGTGTACGACTAGCGGGGATGTCCTACGAGCAGTACTTC
TRBJ2-5 | few | . | TRBV5-1 | CASSLGGSDVETQYF | TGCGCCAGCAGCTTGGGAGGATCGGACGTCGAGACCCAGTACTTC
TRBJ2-3 | many | . | TRBV20-1 | CSASGGILDTQYF | TGCAGTGCTAGCGGGGGCATTTTAGATACGCAGTATTTT
TRBJ2-5 | few | TRBD2 | TRBV28 | CASSLTGGLTFQETQYF | TGTGCCAGCAGTTTGACGGGGGGGCTAACCTTTCAAGAGACCCAGTACTTC
TRBJ2-5 | many | . | TRBV19 | CASSPMGMGIETQYF | TGTGCCAGTAGTCCGATGGGAATGGGGATAGAGACCCAGTACTTC
TRBJ1-1 | many | TRBD1 | TRBV10-3 | CAISPGRTGGAGTEAFF | TGTGCCATCAGTCCTGGAAGGACAGGGGGCGCGGGGACTGAAGCTTTCTTT
TRBJ2-5 | . | . | TRBV30 | CAFQEVGPLTTQYF | TGTGCCTTCCAAGAGGTTGGACCCCTAACGACCCAGTACTTC
TRBJ1-1 | . | TRBD1 | TRBV12-3/TRBV12-4 | CASSLVLDRGPNTEAFF | TGTGCCAGCAGTTTAGTTCTGGACAGGGGGCCGAACACTGAAGCTTTCTTT
TRBJ2-3 | many | TRBD2 | TRBV9 | CASSEGTSGIMWGTDTQYF | TGTGCCAGCAGCGAGGGGACTAGCGGGATAATGTGGGGCACAGATACGCAGTATTTT
TRBJ2-7 | many | TRBD1 | TRBV3-1 | CASSPYSPRTGEVEQYF | TGTGCCAGCAGCCCCTACAGCCCCCGGACAGGGGAAGTAGAGCAGTACTTC
TRBJ1-5 | . | . | TRBV20-1 | CSAFRYNQPQHF | TGCAGTGCCTTTCGATATAATCAGCCCCAGCATTTT
TRBJ2-7 | . | . | TRBV7-8 | CASSLVFQGNEQYF | TGTGCCAGCAGCTTAGTTTTTCAGGGGAACGAGCAGTACTTC
TRBJ1-1 | few | . | TRBV6-7 | CASSHRGVAAGEGTEAFF | TGTGCCAGCAGTCACCGTGGGGTGGCTGCAGGGGAAGGGACTGAAGCTTTCTTT
TRBJ1-1 | many | . | TRBV12-3/TRBV12-4 | CASTSFHPPYAEAFF | TGTGCCAGCACCTCCTTCCACCCGCCATACGCTGAAGCTTTCTTT